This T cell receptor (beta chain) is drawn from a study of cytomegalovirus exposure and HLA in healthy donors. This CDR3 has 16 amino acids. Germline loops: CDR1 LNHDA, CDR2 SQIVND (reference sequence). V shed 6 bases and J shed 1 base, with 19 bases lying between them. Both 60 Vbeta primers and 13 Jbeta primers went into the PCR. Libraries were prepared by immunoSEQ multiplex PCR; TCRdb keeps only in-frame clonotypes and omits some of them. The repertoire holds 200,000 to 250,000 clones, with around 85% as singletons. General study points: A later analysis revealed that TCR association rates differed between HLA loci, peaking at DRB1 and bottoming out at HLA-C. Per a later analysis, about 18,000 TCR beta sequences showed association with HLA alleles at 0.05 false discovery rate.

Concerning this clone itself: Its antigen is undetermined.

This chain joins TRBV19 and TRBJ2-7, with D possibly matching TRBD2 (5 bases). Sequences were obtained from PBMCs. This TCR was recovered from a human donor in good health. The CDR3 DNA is TGTGCCAGTAGATTTGATTTCGCGGGCGGTTCCTACGAGCAGTACTTC. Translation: CASRFDFAGGSYEQYF.